These 21 T cell receptor beta chains share one sample of origin, sequenced in a study of T cells in Graves' hyperthyroidism and ophthalmopathy. RNA transcripts provided the source from which TCR beta CDR3 regions were amplified. The TCR CDR3 was amplified in a first-round RT-PCR using the HTBI primer set. One entry per CDR3 protein results from TCRdb running MiXCR on the multiplex PCR reads. The sample consists of a few hundred thousand distinct CDR3 sequences, around 14% of them appearing once. Sample: blood. These receptors came from a woman between 18 and 29 years old with Graves' hyperthyroidism.

This clonotype was seen repeatedly, ten times or more. This sequence joins TRBV20-1 and TRBJ2-3; D may be TRBD1 (6 bases). The CDR3 runs 11 residues. CDR1 DFQATT and CDR2 SNEGSKA come from the germline V gene (reference sequence). V lost 7 bases, J lost 6 bases, and 11 bases lay in between. CDR3 region: CSVLQGDTQYF. CDR3 in DNA: TGCAGTGTGCTCCAGGGGGATACGCAGTATTTT.

Worth noting for this clonotype: This could be a read error, since a much larger clone is one nucleotide away. The genes are TRBV5-1 and TRBJ2-7; 7 positions agree with TRBD1. The CDR3 is 15 amino acids. Germline V lookup: CDR1 SGHRS, CDR2 YFSETQ. The trim removed 4 bases at V and 2 bases at J, leaving 9 bases unmatched. This CDR3 is CASSKQGFDTYEQYF. For the CDR3, the DNA is TGCGCCAGCAGCAAACAGGGGTTTGACACCTACGAGCAGTACTTC.

This clonotype appeared many times. The chain couples TRBV18 to TRBJ2-5; TRBD1 aligns across 11 bases. The CDR3 contains 14 residues. V trimming: 4 bases; J trimming: 5 bases; junction bases outside the gene matches: 3. Germline V gene data show CDR1 as KGHSH and CDR2 as LQKENI. The CDR3 is CASSRTGGSETQYF. The CDR3 nucleotides read TGTGCCAGCTCACGGACAGGGGGCTCGGAGACCCAGTACTTC.

This clonotype came up many times. This rearrangement joins TRBV7-8 to TRBJ1-1; D not certain. Germline-derived CDR1 and CDR2 are SGHVS and FQNEAQ. This CDR3 has 14 residues. V lost 1 base and J 2 bases, leaving 8 bases between the germline ends. In nucleotides, the CDR3 is TGTGCCAGCAGCTTAGTCGTAGGTAACACTGAAGCTTTCTTT. It is translated as CASSLVVGNTEAFF.

The chain recombines TRBV4-2 with TRBJ2-3; 9 bases match TRBD2. The CDR3 loop spans 17 amino acids. The V gene's germline CDR1 is LGHNA and CDR2 YNFKEQ. With V trimmed by 0 bases and J by 2 bases, 6 bases remained unmatched. Written as DNA, the CDR3 is TGTGCCAGCAGCCAAGATGGGGCGGGGGGGCTCACAGATACGCAGTATTTT. Protein: CASSQDGAGGLTDTQYF.

The chain is built from TRBV3-1 and TRBJ2-7; 14 bases align to TRBD2. The trim removed 1 base at V and 1 base at J, leaving 15 bases unmatched. CDR1 and CDR2 from the germline V gene are LGHDT and YNNKEL (reference sequence). The CDR3 consists of 21 residues. CDR3 sequence reads: CASSQGGWAGLAGVGSYEQYF. DNA for the CDR3: TGTGCCAGCAGCCAAGGGGGATGGGCGGGACTAGCGGGAGTTGGGTCCTACGAGCAGTACTTC.

There are a few counts of this clonotype. In DNA, the CDR3 is TGTGCCAGTAGTACCCCCCAGGGGGCTCAGCCCCAGCATTTT. Translating it yields CASSTPQGAQPQHF. The V and J genes are TRBV19 and TRBJ1-5; 8 bases are a match to TRBD1. The ends lost 4 bases at V and 6 bases at J; junction bases unmatched: 5. Germline V gene sequence: CDR1 LNHDA, CDR2 SQIVND (reference sequence). The length of the CDR3 is 14 residues. Combining the CDR3 with reference TRBV19 and TRBJ1-5 gives the whole variable domain DGGITQSPKYLFRKEGQNVTLSCEQNLNHDAMYWYRQDPGQGLRLIYYSQIVNDFQKGDIAEGYSVSREKKESFPLTVTSAQKNPTAFYLCASSTPQGAQPQHFGDGTRLSIL.

This clonotype was observed a handful of times. Written as DNA, the CDR3 is TGCAGCGTTGAATTAGTAGTGGACAGGGGACCCTATGGCTACACCTTC. Its protein product is CSVELVVDRGPYGYTF. The gene calls are TRBV29-1 and TRBJ1-2, with 9 nucleotides matching TRBD1. The trim removed 2 bases at V and 4 bases at J, leaving 11 bases unmatched. Germline V gene sequence: CDR1 SQVTM, CDR2 ANQGSEA. The length of the CDR3 is 16 residues.

The chain is built from TRBV28 and TRBJ2-7; TRBD1 or TRBD2 may be the D gene (5 bases each). Germline V lookup: CDR1 MDHEN, CDR2 SYDVKM. This CDR3 has 16 residues. Between the trimmed V and J ends, which lost 4 bases and 0 bases, there was a span of 16 bases. This chain's CDR3 is CASSSAGTLSSYEQYF. CDR3 coding DNA: TGTGCCAGCAGTTCCGCCGGGACGTTAAGCTCCTACGAGCAGTACTTC. The full variable domain, rest sourced from reference TRBV28 and TRBJ2-7, is DVKVTQSSRYLVKRTGEKVFLECVQDMDHENMFWYRQDPGLGLRLIYFSYDVKMKEKGDIPEGYSVSREKKERFSLILESASTNQTSMYLCASSSAGTLSSYEQYFGPGTRLTVT.

This clonotype was detected ten times or more. The CDR3 sequence: CASSAMVEGYGYTF. The DNA for the CDR3 is TGTGCCAGCTCCGCAATGGTTGAGGGGTATGGCTACACCTTC. The genes are TRBV28 and TRBJ1-2; perhaps TRBD1 as D (5 bases). Germline V CDR1 and CDR2: MDHEN, SYDVKM. The CDR3 loop spans 14 amino acids. V lost 8 bases and J 5 bases, leaving 18 bases between the germline ends.

This clonotype showed up many times. The chain employs TRBV20-1 and TRBJ2-5; 8 bases map to TRBD2. Trimming took 3 bases from V and 5 from J; bases not matched to a gene: 8. Germline CDR1 DFQATT, CDR2 SNEGSKA (reference sequence). CDR3 length: 14 amino acids. Written as DNA, the CDR3 is TGCAGTGCTAGGGGCCTAGCGGGTTTGGAGACCCAGTACTTC. Protein product: CSARGLAGLETQYF.

This clonotype has a count of ten or more. The genes are TRBV20-1 and TRBJ2-1; 7 bases agree with TRBD2. Germline V CDR1 and CDR2: DFQATT, SNEGSKA (reference sequence). This CDR3 is 15 amino acids long. After removal of 6 bases from V and 2 bases from J, the junction contained 10 bases not matched to a gene. CDR3 region: CSATSVPATYNEQFF. In DNA, the CDR3 is TGCAGTGCCACTAGCGTCCCGGCCACCTACAATGAGCAGTTCTTC.

This clonotype showed up many times. The V call is TRBV6-6, the J call TRBJ1-5, with TRBD1 as a possible D gene (5 bases). The V end was cut by 2 bases, the J end by 8 bases, with 13 bases between. CDR3 length equals 14 residues. Per germline, CDR1 MNHNY and CDR2 SVGAGI (reference sequence). CDR3 sequence: CASSYQTGAEPQHF. As DNA, the CDR3 is TGTGCCAGCAGTTACCAAACTGGGGCTGAGCCCCAGCATTTT.

This clonotype came up many times. This chain links TRBV28 with TRBJ1-2; D unresolved. The CDR3 sequence is 16 residues long. Trimming removed 2 bases from V and 4 bases from J, with 17 bases in between. Germline assignment: CDR1 MDHEN and CDR2 SYDVKM. As DNA, the CDR3 is TGTGCCAGCAGTTTAGACCGGACGGCTACCATCTATGGCTACACCTTC. This sequence encodes CASSLDRTATIYGYTF.

In its sample, this clonotype was seen many times. The genes are TRBV6-1 and TRBJ1-2; D is ambiguous. CDR3 length: 13 residues. Germline-derived CDR1 and CDR2 are MNHNS and SASEGT. Trimming stripped 6 bases from V and 7 bases from J, with 15 bases between. The CDR3 protein is CASSPSNDPGYTF. The CDR3 region has the DNA TGTGCCAGCAGCCCTAGTAACGACCCTGGCTACACCTTC.

This clonotype was counted ten times or more. The genes are TRBV3-1 and TRBJ2-5; 10 bases are a match to TRBD2. From germline, CDR1 is LGHDT and CDR2 YNNKEL (reference sequence). The CDR3 has 16 amino acids. The V gene end was trimmed by 0 bases and the J gene end by 5 bases; junction bases not matched to a gene: 6. The CDR3 reads CASSQDLAGDGETQYF. CDR3 sequence (DNA): TGTGCCAGCAGCCAAGACCTAGCGGGAGATGGTGAGACCCAGTACTTC.

This clonotype was seen only a few times. V and J are TRBV5-1 and TRBJ2-1, with D maybe TRBD1 (7 bases). Deletions cut 4 bases from V and 0 bases from J, with 20 bases between. CDR1 is SGHRS, CDR2 YFSETQ, per germline. The CDR3 consists of 18 residues. The CDR3 region is CASSPTGRRRGSYNEQFF. CDR3 in DNA: TGCGCCAGCAGCCCGACAGGGAGACGGAGGGGCTCCTACAATGAGCAGTTCTTC.

CDR3: CASSGHNEEQFF. Written as DNA, the CDR3 is TGTGCCAGCAGTGGACACAATGAAGAGCAGTTCTTC. This chain connects TRBV6-1 to TRBJ2-1; no clear D gene. This CDR3 spans 12 amino acids. CDR1 is MNHNS, CDR2 SASEGT, per germline. V was trimmed by 4 bases and J by 10 bases, leaving 11 bases between them.

This clonotype was observed at least ten times. This rearrangement joins TRBV6-1 to TRBJ1-1; no clear D. The CDR3 loop spans 11 amino acids. V lost 1 base and J lost 9, with 6 bases in between. Germline CDR1 is MNHNS and CDR2 is SASEGT. CDR3 nucleotides: TGTGCCAGCAGTGAAGTTGTACAAGCTTTCTTT. It is translated as CASSEVVQAFF.

This clonotype was seen more than once but under ten times. The chain joins TRBV6-1 to TRBJ1-5; D is unclear. In germline, CDR1 is MNHNS, CDR2 SASEGT. V lost 6 bases, J lost 5 bases, and 11 bases lay in between. The CDR3 contains 13 residues. The CDR3 nucleotides are TGTGCCAGCAGAGCCGGGGTGCATCAGCCCCAGCATTTT. Encoded protein: CASRAGVHQPQHF.

This clonotype was observed many times. The chain employs TRBV30 and TRBJ2-5, with 8 bases matching TRBD2. V lost 7 bases and J lost 5; bases outside the gene matches: 3. This CDR3 has 11 residues. Germline-derived CDR1 and CDR2 are GTSNPN and SVGIG (reference sequence). CDR3 nucleotides: TGTGCCTACCGGGGGGGGGAGACCCAGTACTTC. Amino acids: CAYRGGETQYF.